This entry lists 18 T cell receptor beta chains sequenced from one sample in a study of T cells in Graves' hyperthyroidism and ophthalmopathy. TCR beta CDR3 region amplification was performed from RNA transcripts. Primed by the HTBI set, a first-round RT-PCR was run on the TCR CDR3. TCRdb processed the multiplex PCR reads anew with MiXCR; each CDR3 protein has one entry. The data show some 500,000 distinct CDR3 sequences, around an eighth seen once. The sequencing input was blood. The receptors originated from a woman in her late teens or twenties with Graves' hyperthyroidism.

This clonotype was seen just once. V and J are TRBV11-2 and TRBJ1-2; TRBD1 might be the D (5 bases). Germline CDR1 SGHAT, CDR2 FQNNGV. The CDR3 is made up of 13 amino acids. The V end was cut by 2 bases, the J end by 8 bases, with 12 bases between. CDR3 in DNA: TGTGCCAGCAGCTTACCCTTTAGGGACGGCTACACCTTC. This translates into CASSLPFRDGYTF.

The sample holds a few counts of this clonotype. This rearrangement joins TRBV9 to TRBJ2-3; D is unresolved. Germline assignment: CDR1 SGDLS and CDR2 YYNGEE. Deletions cut 4 bases from V and 2 bases from J, with 11 bases between. CDR3 size: 14 residues. The CDR3 loop is CASSPPSFTDTQYF. The CDR3 coding sequence is TGTGCCAGCAGCCCCCCCAGCTTCACAGATACGCAGTATTTT.

This clonotype was observed at least ten times. The gene calls are TRBV18 and TRBJ1-2, with D possibly TRBD1 on 5 matching bases. V dropped 5 bases and J dropped 0 bases, with 10 bases sitting between them. Germline lookup yields CDR1 KGHSH and CDR2 LQKENI. The CDR3 spans 14 residues. The CDR3 DNA is TGTGCCAGCTCAGGGGACCTGACTAACTATGGCTACACCTTC. Residues: CASSGDLTNYGYTF.

Many counts were recorded for this clonotype. This chain connects TRBV12-3 or TRBV12-4 to TRBJ1-1, with a possible D match to TRBD1 (5 bases). Trimming removed 3 bases from V and 12 bases from J, with 17 bases in between. The CDR3 consists of 13 residues. CDR3 DNA sequence: TGTGCCAGCAGTTTGGGTCAGGGCACTCTGCCTTTCTTT. The encoded protein is CASSLGQGTLPFF.

This clonotype has a count of ten or more. V is TRBV12-3 or TRBV12-4 and J is TRBJ2-5, with 7 bases identical to TRBD1. CDR3 size: 15 residues. V lost 2 bases to trimming and J lost 4 bases; unmatched junction nucleotides: 7. The CDR3 sequence: CASSLRTGAPETQYF. In DNA, the CDR3 is TGTGCCAGCAGTTTACGGACAGGCGCCCCAGAGACCCAGTACTTC.

This clonotype has only a few counts. The rearrangement links TRBV20-1 to TRBJ1-2; a possible D gene is TRBD1 (5 bases). V was shortened by 0 bases and J by 5 bases, with 13 bases between the two germline ends. This CDR3 region has 14 residues. Germline CDR1 reads DFQATT; CDR2 reads SNEGSKA (reference sequence). Here the CDR3 reads CSARETGRGYGYTF. The CDR3 DNA reads TGCAGTGCTAGAGAAACAGGCCGAGGGTATGGCTACACCTTC.

This clonotype was seen more than once but under ten times. The chain joins TRBV7-9 to TRBJ1-1; D not certain. V was cut by 1 base and J by 7 bases, with 13 bases left in between. This CDR3 contains 14 residues. Germline V gene lookup returns CDR1 SEHNR and CDR2 FQNEAQ (reference sequence). CDR3 coding DNA: TGTGCCAGCAGCTTAGAGGTGGGGAGCAGTGAAGCTTTCTTT. This translates into CASSLEVGSSEAFF. The full variable domain, its missing parts supplied by reference TRBV7-9 and TRBJ1-1, is DTGVSQNPRHKITKRGQNVTFRCDPISEHNRLYWYRQTLGQGPEFLTYFQNEAQLEKSRLLSDRFSAERPKGSFSTLEIQRTEQGDSAMYLCASSLEVGSSEAFFGQGTRLTVV.

This clonotype came up many times. The chain joins TRBV11-3 to TRBJ1-1; D unresolved. The CDR3 loop spans 15 amino acids. From germline, CDR1 is SGHNT and CDR2 YENEEA. Trimming removed 3 bases at V and 1 base at J, with 12 bases between. This CDR3 is CASSLLVRKNTEAFF. The CDR3 bases are TGTGCCAGCAGCTTGCTGGTCAGAAAGAACACTGAAGCTTTCTTT.

This clonotype was found many times. The chain recombines TRBV5-1 with TRBJ2-1; 10 bases are shared with TRBD2. Germline V gene data show CDR1 as SGHRS and CDR2 as YFSETQ. This CDR3 comprises 16 residues. Trimming took 0 bases from V and 8 from J; bases not matched to a gene: 8. This CDR3 is CASSLVSRTSGYEQFF. Written as DNA, the CDR3 is TGCGCCAGCAGCTTGGTTTCCCGGACTAGCGGATATGAGCAGTTCTTC.

There are many counts of this clonotype. The V gene is TRBV20-1, the J gene TRBJ2-3; D possibly corresponds to TRBD2 (6 bases). Germline V gives CDR1 DFQATT, CDR2 SNEGSKA (reference sequence). The CDR3 is made up of 12 amino acids. V was shortened by 3 bases and J by 4 bases, with 8 bases between the two germline ends. This chain's CDR3 is CSASGLPDTQYF. DNA of the CDR3: TGCAGTGCTAGCGGACTACCAGATACGCAGTATTTT.

In its sample, this clonotype was seen a few times. A much more abundant neighbour one base away suggests this may be a read error. The rearrangement joins TRBV12-3 or TRBV12-4 to TRBJ1-4, with a possible D match to TRBD1 (5 bases). Trimming removed 8 bases from V and 5 bases from J, with 18 bases in between. The CDR3 loop spans 15 amino acids. As DNA, the CDR3 is TGTGCCAGCGGTTGGAGGGGCGGCACAAATGAAAAACTGTTTTTT. Translation: CASGWRGGTNEKLFF.

The V call is TRBV7-9, the J call TRBJ2-2; a weak D match, TRBD2 (5 bases). Per germline, CDR1 SEHNR and CDR2 FQNEAQ (reference sequence). The CDR3 sequence is 15 residues long. Trimming shortened V by 5 bases and J by 0 bases, and 10 bases separated the two germline ends. CDR3 amino acids: CASSPRAANTGELFF. CDR3 bases: TGTGCCAGCAGCCCGAGGGCCGCGAACACCGGGGAGCTGTTTTTT.

This clonotype was recorded many times. The chain is built from TRBV7-8 and TRBJ2-1; TRBD1 is a possible D gene (7 bases). The germline V and J ends were trimmed by 2 bases and 0 bases, with 14 bases remaining between them. The CDR3 loop spans 17 amino acids. Germline values: CDR1 SGHVS, CDR2 FQNEAQ. The CDR3 here is CASSLRRGPSSYNEQFF. The CDR3 coding sequence is TGTGCCAGCAGCTTAAGGAGGGGGCCCAGCTCCTACAATGAGCAGTTCTTC.

This clonotype showed up just a few times. The chain links TRBV18 to TRBJ1-1, with no clear D. Trimming left V 3 bases short and J 4 bases short, with 6 bases between. Germline CDR1 and CDR2: KGHSH and LQKENI. The CDR3 consists of 12 residues. CDR3 sequence: CASSPVSTEAFF. The CDR3 DNA sequence: TGTGCCAGCTCACCGGTGTCCACTGAAGCTTTCTTT.

This clonotype was observed at least ten times. The chain uses TRBV5-1 and TRBJ2-1; TRBD2 agrees at 9 bases. This CDR3 contains 17 residues. CDR1 and CDR2 from the germline V gene are SGHRS and YFSETQ. J gave up 2 bases and V 4 bases, and 10 bases lay outside the gene matches. CDR3 sequence: CASSPISTSGPYNEQFF. Here the CDR3 DNA reads TGCGCCAGCAGCCCCATTTCGACTAGCGGACCCTACAATGAGCAGTTCTTC. Filled out from reference TRBV5-1 and TRBJ2-1, the complete variable domain reads KAGVTQTPRYLIKTRGQQVTLSCSPISGHRSVSWYQQTPGQGLQFLFEYFSETQRNKGNFPGRFSGRQFSNSRSEMNVSTLELGDSALYLCASSPISTSGPYNEQFFGPGTRLTVL.

In this sample, this clonotype turned up once. An end of the junction differs from the germline gene, which may be a read error. The rearrangement links TRBV7-7 to TRBJ2-2, with D possibly being TRBD2 (6 bases). CDR1 and CDR2 (germline): SSHAT, FNYEAQ (reference sequence). The CDR3 spans 16 residues. The CDR3 DNA reads as TGTGCTAGCAGCTACCCCTCCGGAGTTGAAACCGGGGGGCTGTTTTTT. This sequence encodes CASSYPSGVETGGLFF.

As to this clonotype: A read error may be the cause here, since a much bigger clone is one base away. No conserved phenylalanine or tryptophan is present at the end of the CDR3, so a read error is the likely explanation. The chain is built from TRBV20-1 and TRBJ2-7; TRBD2 is a possible D gene (5 bases). The CDR3 has 13 amino acids. Looked up from germline, CDR1 is DFQATT and CDR2 is SNEGSKA (reference sequence). Deletions cut 2 bases from V and 4 bases from J, with 12 bases between. The CDR3, as DNA: TGCAGTGCTAGAACACGGGATCCGTACGAGCAGTACGCC. Protein sequence: CSARTRDPYEQYA.

This chain joins TRBV5-1 and TRBJ1-3, with unresolved D. This CDR3 is 15 amino acids long. The germline CDR1 and CDR2 sequences are SGHRS and YFSETQ. Trimming took 4 bases from V and 0 from J, leaving 11 bases between them. CDR3 DNA: TGCGCCAGCAGCCGCGCTATTGGCTCTGGAAACACCATATATTTT. This codes for CASSRAIGSGNTIYF.